The clone carrying this TCR beta chain has just a few counts. The antigen is not known. These data belong to a study of blood T cells in healthy people across ages. At the level of the study: The capture of about one barcoded beta molecule per two T cells was achieved by template switching.

Trimming removed 1 base at V and 2 bases at J, with 20 bases between. The CDR3 consists of 17 residues. The V gene's germline CDR1 is DFQATT and CDR2 SNEGSKA (reference sequence). Sample-barcoded 5' priming and a J-beta primer mix drove a second PCR of about 7 to 12 cycles. A template-switch adaptor containing 12 random nucleotides labeled each cDNA molecule. From the 5' RACE reads, TCRdb called clonotypes with MiXCR, one entry per CDR3 protein. The data contain around 1,800,000 distinct CDR3 sequences, about 39% of them seen just once; the ten biggest clones take up about 23%. General observations from the study: Unknown donor CMV status possibly confounded expanded clonotype changes.

Staff drew around 10 milliliters of peripheral blood from each donor. The clonotype was recovered from a human donor in good health. The chain uses TRBV20-1 and TRBJ2-5; tentative D call: TRBD1 (6 bases). Input material: blood. In nucleotides, the CDR3 is TGCAGTGCTAGAGTGGGGAATAGGGGGTCGGGACAAGAGACCCAGTACTTC. Translation: CSARVGNRGSGQETQYF.